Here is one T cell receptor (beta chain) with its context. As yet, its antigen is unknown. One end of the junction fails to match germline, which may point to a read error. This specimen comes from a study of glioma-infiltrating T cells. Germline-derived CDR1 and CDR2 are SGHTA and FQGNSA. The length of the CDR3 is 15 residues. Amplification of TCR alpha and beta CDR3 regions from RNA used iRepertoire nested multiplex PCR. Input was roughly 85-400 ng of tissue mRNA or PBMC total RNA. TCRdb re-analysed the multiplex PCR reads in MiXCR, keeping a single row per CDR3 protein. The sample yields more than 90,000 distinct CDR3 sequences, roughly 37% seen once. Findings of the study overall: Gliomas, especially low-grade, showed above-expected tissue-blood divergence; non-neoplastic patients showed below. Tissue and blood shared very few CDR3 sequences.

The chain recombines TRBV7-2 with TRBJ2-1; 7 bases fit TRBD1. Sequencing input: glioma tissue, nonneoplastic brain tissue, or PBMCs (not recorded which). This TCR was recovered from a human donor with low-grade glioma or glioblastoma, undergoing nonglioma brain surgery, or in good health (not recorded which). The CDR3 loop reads CASSIRQGPYNDQFF. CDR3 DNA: TGTGCCAGCAGCATAAGACAGGGTCCATACAATGATCAGTTCTTC.